The 26 T cell receptor beta chains below come from one sample, sequenced in a study of blood T cell repertoires in COVID-19. Data came from immunoSEQ multiplex PCR; TCRdb stores just in-frame clones and leaves some out. The data show over 150,000 clones, roughly 88% seen once. The sequenced sample was PBMCs or T cells enriched from blood (not recorded which). These TCRs come from a woman younger than 35 who had recovered from COVID-19.

The rearrangement uses TRBV5-1 and TRBJ2-1; D might be TRBD1 (6 bases). Germline assignment: CDR1 SGHRS and CDR2 YFSETQ. V shed 4 bases and J shed 10 bases, with 9 bases lying between them. CDR3 length: 11 residues. As DNA, the CDR3 is TGCGCCAGCAGCGTAGACAGGGAGCAGTTCTTC. Encoded protein: CASSVDREQFF.

The J gene is TRBJ2-7, the V gene TRBV6-5; TRBD2 matches 12 bases. The CDR3 spans 15 residues. J gave up 3 bases and V 4 bases, and 4 bases lay outside the gene matches. CDR1 and CDR2 from the germline V gene are MNHEY and SVGAGI. The CDR3 DNA sequence: TGTGCCAGCAGTTTAAGGACTAGCGGGATCTACGAGCAGTACTTC. This sequence encodes CASSLRTSGIYEQYF.

The count of this clone is one. The chain recombines TRBV6-4 with TRBJ1-1, with D possibly TRBD1 on 6 matching bases. In germline, CDR1 is MRHNA, CDR2 SNTAGT. The CDR3 runs 15 residues. V shed 4 bases and J shed 1 base, with 13 bases lying between them. The CDR3 coding sequence is TGTGCCAGCAGTGCCAACAGGGAAAGGAACACTGAAGCTTTCTTT. Translating it yields CASSANRERNTEAFF.

The chain combines TRBV24-1 with TRBJ1-6; tentative D call: TRBD1 (6 bases). Trimming cost V 3 bases and J 4 bases, with 9 bases left between them. Germline V gene data show CDR1 as KGHDR and CDR2 as SFDVKD. The CDR3 spans 15 residues. DNA of the CDR3: TGTGCCACCAGTGATCTGGACAGATATAATTCACCCCTCCACTTT. It yields the protein CATSDLDRYNSPLHF.

CDR3: CASSLITGGEQYF. The CDR3 region has the DNA TGTGCCAGCAGCTTAATAACAGGCGGCGAGCAGTACTTC. The J gene is TRBJ2-7, the V gene TRBV7-3; D is perhaps TRBD1 (5 bases). This CDR3 is 13 amino acids long. The germline V gene has CDR1 SGHTA and CDR2 FQGTGA. Trimming removed 1 base from V and 6 bases from J, with 10 bases in between.

J is TRBJ2-7 and V is TRBV2, with TRBD1 as a possible D gene (5 bases). The CDR3 length is 12 residues. Trimming took off 8 bases at V and 7 bases at J, with 15 bases between the two ends. CDR1 is SNHLY, CDR2 FYNNEI, per germline. CDR3 residues: CASQGSPMEQYF. CDR3 nucleotide sequence: TGTGCCAGCCAGGGCAGCCCTATGGAGCAGTACTTC.

The chain joins TRBV13 to TRBJ2-2, with 9 bases that match TRBD1. V lost 5 bases, J lost 3 bases, and 4 bases stayed unmatched. The CDR3 loop spans 15 amino acids. CDR1 is PRHDT and CDR2 is FYEKMQ in the germline V gene (reference sequence). CDR3 sequence: CASSIGDRDTGELFF. The CDR3 DNA follows: TGTGCCAGCAGCATCGGGGACAGGGACACCGGGGAGCTGTTTTTT.

The V and J genes are TRBV2 and TRBJ1-5, with 10 positions matching TRBD1. V lost 6 bases to trimming and J lost 2 bases; unmatched junction nucleotides: 7. The CDR3 covers 16 residues. Germline assignment: CDR1 SNHLY and CDR2 FYNNEI. This chain's CDR3 is CASRDRGADGNQPQHF. The CDR3 DNA sequence: TGTGCCAGCAGGGACAGGGGGGCAGATGGCAATCAGCCCCAGCATTTT.

V usage is TRBV27 and J usage is TRBJ1-5; 8 nucleotides agree with TRBD1. V trimming: 5 bases; J trimming: 4 bases; junction bases outside the gene matches: 10. Germline lookup yields CDR1 MNHEY and CDR2 SMNVEV (reference sequence). This CDR3 has 16 amino acids. The CDR3 protein is CASSAITGGGNQPQHF. CDR3 bases: TGTGCCAGCAGTGCCATCACAGGGGGAGGGAATCAGCCCCAGCATTTT.

V is TRBV30 and J is TRBJ2-7; 10 nucleotides match TRBD2. The CDR3 is 14 residues long. Germline-derived CDR1 and CDR2 are GTSNPN and SVGIG (reference sequence). V lost 3 bases, J lost 0 bases, and 2 bases stayed unmatched. The CDR3 loop reads CAWRSSGGSYEQYF. CDR3 coding DNA: TGTGCCTGGAGATCTAGCGGGGGCTCCTACGAGCAGTACTTC.

This rearrangement joins TRBV28 to TRBJ1-2; D unresolved. With 5 bases removed from V and 5 bases from J, the gap between germline ends came to 18 bases. Germline V gene sequence: CDR1 MDHEN, CDR2 SYDVKM. The CDR3 runs to 15 residues. CDR3: CASSVIFGVQYGYTF. The DNA for the CDR3 is TGTGCCAGCAGTGTCATTTTCGGGGTTCAATATGGCTACACCTTC.

This clone occurred once. This chain links TRBV19 with TRBJ2-6; D may be TRBD2 (5 bases). The germline V gene encodes CDR1 LNHDA and CDR2 SQIVND (reference sequence). V was pared by 7 bases and J by 4 bases, with 11 bases between. The CDR3 loop spans 14 amino acids. The CDR3 DNA sequence: TGTGCCAGTAAGAGAGGGTCGGGGGCCAACGTCCTGACTTTC. It yields the protein CASKRGSGANVLTF. The whole variable domain, remainder taken from reference TRBV19 and TRBJ2-6, is DGGITQSPKYLFRKEGQNVTLSCEQNLNHDAMYWYRQDPGQGLRLIYYSQIVNDFQKGDIAEGYSVSREKKESFPLTVTSAQKNPTAFYLCASKRGSGANVLTFGAGSRLTVL.

The chain is built from TRBV30 and TRBJ2-4; no clear D gene. CDR3 length equals 15 residues. From germline, CDR1 is GTSNPN and CDR2 SVGIG (reference sequence). V lost 0 bases and J lost 0, with 9 bases in between. Here the CDR3 DNA reads TGTGCCTGGAGTGTTTTCAACTTAGCCAAAAACATTCAGTACTTC. Translated, it gives CAWSVFNLAKNIQYF.

This chain joins TRBV19 and TRBJ2-7; 9 nucleotides align to TRBD1. The germline CDR1 and CDR2 sequences are LNHDA and SQIVND (reference sequence). After removal of 5 bases from V and 3 bases from J, the junction contained 5 bases not matched to a gene. CDR3 length: 14 residues. The CDR3: CASSAGQGGYEQYF. The CDR3 DNA sequence: TGTGCCAGTAGTGCGGGACAGGGTGGCTACGAGCAGTACTTC.

The V gene is TRBV5-1, the J gene TRBJ2-1; D possibly corresponds to TRBD1 (6 bases). CDR1 SGHRS and CDR2 YFSETQ come from the germline V gene. CDR3 length equals 15 residues. The V gene lost 0 bases and the J gene lost 0 bases, with 7 bases spanning the gap. The CDR3 spells CASSLGQASYNEQFF. The DNA for the CDR3 is TGCGCCAGCAGCTTGGGACAGGCCTCCTACAATGAGCAGTTCTTC.

The V gene is TRBV5-1, the J gene TRBJ2-3, with TRBD1 matching 9 bases. Germline trimming cut 0 bases from V and 2 bases from J; bases unmatched to any gene: 4. This CDR3 is 16 amino acids long. The germline gives CDR1 SGHRS, CDR2 YFSETQ. The CDR3 nucleotides are TGCGCCAGCAGCTTGGGGGACAGGGTATTCACAGATACGCAGTATTTT. Protein: CASSLGDRVFTDTQYF.

This chain uses TRBV20-1 with TRBJ1-6, with D perhaps matching TRBD1 (6 bases). This CDR3 contains 14 residues. Trimming removed 3 bases from V and 6 bases from J, with 12 bases in between. Germline CDR1 and CDR2: DFQATT and SNEGSKA (reference sequence). CDR3 DNA sequence: TGCAGTGCTAGTTTCAGGGGCATTAATTCACCCCTCCACTTT. This encodes CSASFRGINSPLHF.

This chain uses TRBV5-1 with TRBJ2-7; 13 bases agree with TRBD2. V shed 4 bases, J shed 4 bases, and the junction held 14 bases outside the gene matches. Germline loops: CDR1 SGHRS, CDR2 YFSETQ. The CDR3 totals 18 residues. The CDR3 loop reads CASSRGLAGEPGFYEQYF. CDR3 coding DNA: TGCGCCAGCAGCCGAGGACTAGCGGGGGAGCCGGGGTTTTACGAGCAGTACTTC. Complete variable domain (other parts from reference TRBV5-1 and TRBJ2-7): KAGVTQTPRYLIKTRGQQVTLSCSPISGHRSVSWYQQTPGQGLQFLFEYFSETQRNKGNFPGRFSGRQFSNSRSEMNVSTLELGDSALYLCASSRGLAGEPGFYEQYFGPGTRLTVT.

This clone was seen just once. The chain has TRBV28 and TRBJ2-5; 7 nucleotides agree with TRBD1. CDR1 and CDR2 (germline): MDHEN, SYDVKM. J gave up 4 bases and V 7 bases, and 9 bases lay outside the gene matches. There are 14 residues in the CDR3. CDR3 loop: CASTPGGTGETQYF. The CDR3, as DNA: TGTGCCAGCACTCCAGGGGGTACAGGAGAGACCCAGTACTTC.

The rearrangement links TRBV21-1 to TRBJ1-6; the DNA was not compared with TRBD1, the D call given in the table. TRBV21-1 is tagged as a pseudogene. This CDR3 is built from 15 residues. CDR3 nucleotides: TGTGCCAGCAGCGGGGAAGAGGACAGGGAGGTCACCCTCCACTTT. Translation gives CASSGEEDREVTLHF.

DNA of the CDR3: TGCAGCGTTGAAGGGGGGGGTTGGGTCGAGCAGTACTTC. Translating it yields CSVEGGGWVEQYF. This sequence joins TRBV29-1 and TRBJ2-7; 7 positions agree with TRBD2. Germline V gene data show CDR1 as SQVTM and CDR2 as ANQGSEA. J lost 6 bases, V lost 1 base, and 6 bases had no gene match. The CDR3 covers 13 residues.

This chain connects TRBV24-1 to TRBJ2-7; TRBD1 matches 9 bases. The germline CDR1 and CDR2 sequences are KGHDR and SFDVKD. Unmatched junction bases numbered 7, after V lost 4 bases and J lost 7 bases. The length of the CDR3 is 14 residues. CDR3 DNA sequence: TGTGCCACCAGTGACCGGGACAGGGCCAGAGAGCAGTACTTC. This translates into CATSDRDRAREQYF.

This chain joins TRBV4-2 and TRBJ2-1; 13 nucleotides agree with TRBD2. The CDR3 extends over 18 amino acids. The trim removed 1 base at V and 6 bases at J, leaving 9 bases unmatched. Germline lookup yields CDR1 LGHNA and CDR2 YNFKEQ. For the CDR3, the DNA is TGTGCCAGCAGCCAAGGTAGTCCGGGACTAGCGGGAACCAATGAGCAGTTCTTC. Translating gives CASSQGSPGLAGTNEQFF.

The CDR3 reads CASSQEGGLIYEQYF. As DNA, the CDR3 is TGCGCCAGCAGCCAAGAGGGGGGACTGATCTACGAGCAGTACTTC. V is TRBV4-1 and J is TRBJ2-7; TRBD2 is a possible D gene (6 bases). Germline assignment: CDR1 MGHRA and CDR2 YSYEKL. The CDR3 runs to 15 residues. Trimming took off 0 bases at V and 3 bases at J, with 12 bases between the two ends.

V gene TRBV29-1 combines with J gene TRBJ1-2, with D unclear. The V and J ends lost 7 bases and 9 bases respectively, with 21 bases between them. Per the germline V gene, CDR1 is SQVTM and CDR2 is ANQGSEA. The CDR3 consists of 13 residues. The CDR3 DNA sequence: TGCAGCGCCCTGCCGGCGTCGGGTGGCCGCTACACCTTC. Its translation: CSALPASGGRYTF.

This chain joins TRBV4-2 and TRBJ2-7; D is perhaps TRBD2 (5 bases). The CDR3 has 15 amino acids. Trimming took off 0 bases at V and 5 bases at J, with 14 bases between the two ends. CDR1 is LGHNA, CDR2 YNFKEQ, per germline. CDR3 loop: CASSQDLKQRNEQYF. Written as DNA, the CDR3 is TGTGCCAGCAGCCAAGATTTGAAACAGCGGAACGAGCAGTACTTC.